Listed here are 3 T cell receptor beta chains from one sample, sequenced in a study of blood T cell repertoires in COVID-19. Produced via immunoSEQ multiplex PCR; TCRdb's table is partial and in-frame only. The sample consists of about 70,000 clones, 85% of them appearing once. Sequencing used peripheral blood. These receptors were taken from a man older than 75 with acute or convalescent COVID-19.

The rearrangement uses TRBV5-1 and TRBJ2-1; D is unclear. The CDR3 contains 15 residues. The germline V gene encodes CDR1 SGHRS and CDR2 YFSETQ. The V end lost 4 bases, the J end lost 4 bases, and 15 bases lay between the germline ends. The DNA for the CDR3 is TGCGCCAGCAGCCCCCCGTCACAGTTATACAATGAGCAGTTCTTC. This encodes CASSPPSQLYNEQFF.

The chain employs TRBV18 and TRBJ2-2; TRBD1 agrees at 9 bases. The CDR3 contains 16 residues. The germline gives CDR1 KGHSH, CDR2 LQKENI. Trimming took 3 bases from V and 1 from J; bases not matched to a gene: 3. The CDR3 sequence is CASSPPGQGNTGELFF. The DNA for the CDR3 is TGTGCCAGCTCACCTCCGGGACAGGGGAACACCGGGGAGCTGTTTTTT.

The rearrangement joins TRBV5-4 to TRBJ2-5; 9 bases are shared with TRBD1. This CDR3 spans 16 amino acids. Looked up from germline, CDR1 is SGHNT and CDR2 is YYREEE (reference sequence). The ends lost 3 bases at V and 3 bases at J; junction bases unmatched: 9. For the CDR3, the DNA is TGTGCCAGCAGCTCCCCGGGACAGGGCGGTGAAGAGACCCAGTACTTC. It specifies CASSSPGQGGEETQYF.